The clone carrying this T cell receptor (beta chain) occurred once. Antigen: not known. The CDR3 is 17 residues long. V shed 5 bases and J 2 bases; nucleotides not matched to a gene: 13. CDR1 and CDR2 (germline): MNHEY, SMNVEV (reference sequence). This entry belongs to a study of blood T cells in healthy people across ages. A second PCR, run for about 6 to 11 cycles, used a sample-barcoded 5' primer plus a J-beta primer mix. TCRdb processed the 5' RACE reads anew with MiXCR; each CDR3 protein has one entry. This sample has 1,800,000 or so distinct CDR3 sequences, with around 42% found just once. Findings and caveats of the study: Comparison with aged donors showed that long-lived donors had more naive CD4+ cells and higher diversity. Getting older went along with TCR beta diversity per million T cells dropping roughly linearly.

The rearrangement joins TRBV27 to TRBJ2-3; 7 bases line up with TRBD1. Specimen: blood. This clonotype originated in a human donor in good health. This CDR3 is CASSPYDRAIYTDTQYF. The CDR3 DNA reads TGTGCCAGCAGTCCTTACGACAGGGCAATTTACACAGATACGCAGTATTTT.